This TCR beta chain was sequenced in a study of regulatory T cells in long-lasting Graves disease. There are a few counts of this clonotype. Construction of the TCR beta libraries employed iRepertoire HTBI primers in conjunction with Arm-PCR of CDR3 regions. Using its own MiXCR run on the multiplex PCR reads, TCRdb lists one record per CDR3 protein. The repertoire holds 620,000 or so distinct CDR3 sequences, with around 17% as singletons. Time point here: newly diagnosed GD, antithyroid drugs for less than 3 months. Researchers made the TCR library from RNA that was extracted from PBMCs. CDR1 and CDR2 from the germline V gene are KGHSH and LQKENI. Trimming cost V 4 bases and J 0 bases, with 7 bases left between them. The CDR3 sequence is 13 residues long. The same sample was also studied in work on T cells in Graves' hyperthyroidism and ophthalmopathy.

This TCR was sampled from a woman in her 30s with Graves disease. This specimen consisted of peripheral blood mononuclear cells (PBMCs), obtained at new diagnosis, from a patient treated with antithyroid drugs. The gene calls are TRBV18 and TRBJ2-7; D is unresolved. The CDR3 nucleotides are TGTGCCAGCTCACGGGCAGCCTCCTACGAGCAGTACTTC. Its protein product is CASSRAASYEQYF.